This T cell receptor (beta chain) emerged from a study of T cell repertoires in cytomegalovirus infection. TCRdb re-called the reads with MiXCR, one entry per CDR3 protein. The data show 230,000 or so distinct CDR3 sequences, with more than 15% seen just once and roughly 45% held by the top ten. The V end was cut by 3 bases, the J end by 1 base, with 9 bases between. The CDR3 loop spans 14 amino acids. This clonotype occurred many times. The origin of this receptor is a human donor in good health (CMV status not recorded). Some clones in this sample may be carry-over from other donors' samples. The sample comprised CD8+ T cells from PBMCs. The genes are TRBV12-3 or TRBV12-4 and TRBJ1-1; D perhaps matches TRBD1 (5 bases). The CDR3 loop reads CASSFGGPNTEAFF. Here the CDR3 DNA reads TGTGCCAGCAGTTTTGGGGGTCCGAACACTGAAGCTTTCTTT.